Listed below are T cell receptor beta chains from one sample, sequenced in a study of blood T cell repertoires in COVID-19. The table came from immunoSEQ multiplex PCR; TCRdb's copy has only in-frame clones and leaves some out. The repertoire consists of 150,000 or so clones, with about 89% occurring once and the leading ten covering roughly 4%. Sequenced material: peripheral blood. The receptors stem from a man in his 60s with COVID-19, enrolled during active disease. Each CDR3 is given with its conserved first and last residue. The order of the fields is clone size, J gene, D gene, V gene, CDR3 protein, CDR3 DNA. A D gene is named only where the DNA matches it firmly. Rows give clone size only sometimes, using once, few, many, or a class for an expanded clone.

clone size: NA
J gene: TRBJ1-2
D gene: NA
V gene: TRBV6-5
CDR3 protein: CASTPRDPRTIGYTF
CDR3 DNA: TGTGCCAGCACCCCCCGGGACCCTCGGACTATAGGCTACACCTTC

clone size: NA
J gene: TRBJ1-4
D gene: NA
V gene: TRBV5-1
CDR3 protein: CASSLDEGGQKLFF
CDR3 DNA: TGCGCCAGCAGCTTGGATGAGGGGGGGCAAAAACTGTTTTTT

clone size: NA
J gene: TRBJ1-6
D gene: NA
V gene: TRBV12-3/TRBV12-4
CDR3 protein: CASSSGGGSPLHF
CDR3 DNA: TGTGCCAGCAGTTCGGGGGGCGGATCACCCCTCCACTTT

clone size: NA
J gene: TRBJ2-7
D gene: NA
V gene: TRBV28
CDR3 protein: CASREQGTSYEQYF
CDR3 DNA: TGTGCCAGCAGAGAACAGGGTACCTCCTACGAGCAGTACTTC

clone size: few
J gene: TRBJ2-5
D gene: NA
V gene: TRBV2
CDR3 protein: CASRVFAQSQYF
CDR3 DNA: TGTGCCAGCAGGGTTTTTGCTCAGTCCCAGTACTTC

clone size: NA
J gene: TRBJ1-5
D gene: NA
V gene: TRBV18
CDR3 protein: CASSPHADSISPQHF
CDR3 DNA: TGTGCCAGCTCACCACACGCGGACTCAATCAGTCCCCAGCATTTT

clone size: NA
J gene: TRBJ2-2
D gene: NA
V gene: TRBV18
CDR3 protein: CASSQRTPNTGELFF
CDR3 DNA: TGTGCCAGCTCACAAAGGACACCAAACACCGGGGAGCTGTTTTTT

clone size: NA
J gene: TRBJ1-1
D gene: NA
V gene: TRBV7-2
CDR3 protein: CASSLRTSREAFF
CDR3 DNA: TGTGCCAGCAGCCTCCGGACTAGCAGGGAAGCTTTCTTT

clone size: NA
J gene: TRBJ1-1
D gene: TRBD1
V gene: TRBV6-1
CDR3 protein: CASSEQGANTEAFF
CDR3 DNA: TGTGCCAGCAGTGAACAGGGGGCGAACACTGAAGCTTTCTTT

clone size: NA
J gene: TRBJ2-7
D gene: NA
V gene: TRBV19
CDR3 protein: CASSMASDRLYEQYF
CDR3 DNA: TGTGCCAGTAGTATGGCGAGCGACAGGCTCTACGAGCAGTACTTC

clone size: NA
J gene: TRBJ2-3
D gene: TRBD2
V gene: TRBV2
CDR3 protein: CASSWTSGRTDTQYF
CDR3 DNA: TGTGCCAGCAGTTGGACTAGCGGCCGCACAGATACGCAGTATTTT

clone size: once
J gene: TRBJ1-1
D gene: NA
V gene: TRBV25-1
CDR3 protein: CASTKVGAEAFF
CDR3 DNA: TGTGCCAGCACTAAAGTAGGAGCTGAAGCTTTCTTT

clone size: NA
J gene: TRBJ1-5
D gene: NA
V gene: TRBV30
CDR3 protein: CACAGSNQPQHF
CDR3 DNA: TGTGCCTGTGCCGGTAGCAATCAGCCCCAGCATTTT

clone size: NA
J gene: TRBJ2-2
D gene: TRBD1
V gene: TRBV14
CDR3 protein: CASSRTGGENTGELFF
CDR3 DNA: TGTGCCAGCAGCCGAACAGGGGGCGAGAACACCGGGGAGCTGTTTTTT

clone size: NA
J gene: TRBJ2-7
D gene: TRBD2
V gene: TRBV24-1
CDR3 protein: CATSDLSGFSYEQYF
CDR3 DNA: TGTGCCACCAGTGATCTTAGCGGGTTCTCCTACGAGCAGTACTTC

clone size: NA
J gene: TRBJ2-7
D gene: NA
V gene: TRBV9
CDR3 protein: CASSVAGDEQYF
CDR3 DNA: TGTGCCAGCAGCGTAGCAGGGGATGAGCAGTACTTC

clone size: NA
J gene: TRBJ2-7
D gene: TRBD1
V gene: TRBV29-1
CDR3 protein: CSVAIRDSVYEQYF
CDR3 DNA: TGCAGCGTTGCTATACGGGACAGCGTCTACGAGCAGTACTTC

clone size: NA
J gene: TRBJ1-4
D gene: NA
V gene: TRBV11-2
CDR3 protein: CASSLTELNEKLFF
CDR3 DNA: TGTGCCAGCAGCTTGACAGAACTTAATGAAAAACTGTTTTTT

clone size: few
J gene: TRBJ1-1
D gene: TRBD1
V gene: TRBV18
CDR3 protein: CASSRTGAVMNTEAFF
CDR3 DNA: TGTGCCAGCTCACGAACAGGGGCCGTCATGAACACTGAAGCTTTCTTT

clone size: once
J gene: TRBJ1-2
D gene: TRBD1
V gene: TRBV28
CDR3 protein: CASSPPRTGLNYGYTF
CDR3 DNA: TGTGCCAGCAGTCCTCCCCGGACAGGGCTTAACTATGGCTACACCTTC

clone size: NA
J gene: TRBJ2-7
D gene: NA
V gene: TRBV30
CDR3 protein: CALQGFNSYEQYF
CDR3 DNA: TGTGCCCTTCAGGGGTTTAACTCCTACGAGCAGTACTTC

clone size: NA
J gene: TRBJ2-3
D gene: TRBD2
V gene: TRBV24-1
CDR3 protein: CATSDPLAGGPADTQYF
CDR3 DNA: TGTGCCACCAGTGATCCACTAGCGGGGGGTCCAGCCGATACGCAGTATTTT

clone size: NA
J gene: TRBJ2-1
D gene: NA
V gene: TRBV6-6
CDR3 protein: CASSYPRGAGGDEQFF
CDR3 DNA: TGTGCCAGCAGTTACCCCCGAGGCGCGGGTGGGGATGAGCAGTTCTTC

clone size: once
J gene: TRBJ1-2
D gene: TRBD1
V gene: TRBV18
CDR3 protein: CASSPTGDYGYTF
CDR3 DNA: TGTGCCAGCTCACCGACAGGGGATTATGGCTACACCTTC

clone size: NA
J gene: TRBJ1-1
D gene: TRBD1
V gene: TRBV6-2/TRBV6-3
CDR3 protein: CASSTDRGGTEAFF
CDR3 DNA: TGTGCCAGCAGTACGGACAGGGGAGGCACTGAAGCTTTCTTT

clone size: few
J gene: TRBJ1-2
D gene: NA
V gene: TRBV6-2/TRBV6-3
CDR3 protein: CASSFSGAGGYTF
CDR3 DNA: TGTGCCAGCAGTTTCTCAGGGGCGGGAGGCTACACCTTC

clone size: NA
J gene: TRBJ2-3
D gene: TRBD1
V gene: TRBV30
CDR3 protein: CAWADRGLSDTQYF
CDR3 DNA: TGTGCCTGGGCCGACAGGGGGCTTTCAGATACGCAGTATTTT

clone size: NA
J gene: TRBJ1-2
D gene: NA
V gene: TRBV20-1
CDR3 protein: CSAHGGDGYTF
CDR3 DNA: TGCAGTGCCCACGGGGGGGATGGCTACACCTTC

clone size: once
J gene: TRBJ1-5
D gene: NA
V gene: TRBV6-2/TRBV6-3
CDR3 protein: CASSYSGGAGNQPQHF
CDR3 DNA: TGTGCCAGCAGTTACTCTGGGGGCGCGGGCAATCAGCCCCAGCATTTT

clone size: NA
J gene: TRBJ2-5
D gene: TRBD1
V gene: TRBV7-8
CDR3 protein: CASSQNRGQETQYF
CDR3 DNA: TGTGCCAGCAGCCAAAACAGGGGGCAGGAGACCCAGTACTTC

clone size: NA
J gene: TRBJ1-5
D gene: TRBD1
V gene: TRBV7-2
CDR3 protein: CASSMDRTNPPQHF
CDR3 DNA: TGTGCCAGCAGCATGGACAGGACCAATCCCCCCCAGCATTTT

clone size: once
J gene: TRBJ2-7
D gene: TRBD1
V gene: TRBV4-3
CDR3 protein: CASSQDWDRGHEQYF
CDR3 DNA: TGCGCCAGCAGCCAAGATTGGGACAGGGGCCACGAGCAGTACTTC

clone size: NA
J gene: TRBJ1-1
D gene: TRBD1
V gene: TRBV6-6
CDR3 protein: CASRRDSSSEAFF
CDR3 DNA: TGTGCCAGCAGAAGGGACAGCTCTTCTGAAGCTTTCTTT

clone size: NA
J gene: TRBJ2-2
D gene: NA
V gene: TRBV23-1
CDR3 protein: CASSQEGGGYTGELFF
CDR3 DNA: TGCGCCAGCAGTCAGGAGGGAGGGGGGTACACCGGGGAGCTGTTTTTT

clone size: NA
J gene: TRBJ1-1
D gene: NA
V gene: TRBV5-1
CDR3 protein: CASSLDGYTEAFF
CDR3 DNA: TGCGCCAGCAGCTTGGACGGTTACACTGAAGCTTTCTTT

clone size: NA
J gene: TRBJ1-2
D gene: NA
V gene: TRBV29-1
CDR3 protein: CSVDERGGGYTF
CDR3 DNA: TGCAGCGTTGACGAACGTGGCGGAGGCTACACCTTC

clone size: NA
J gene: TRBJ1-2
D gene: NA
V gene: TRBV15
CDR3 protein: CATSREFRAEGYTF
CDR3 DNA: TGTGCCACCAGCAGAGAGTTCAGAGCGGAGGGCTACACCTTC

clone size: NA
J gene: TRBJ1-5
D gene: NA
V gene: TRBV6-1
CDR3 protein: CASSQSGGGNQPQHF
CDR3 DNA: TGTGCCAGCAGCCAGTCGGGGGGAGGCAATCAGCCCCAGCATTTT

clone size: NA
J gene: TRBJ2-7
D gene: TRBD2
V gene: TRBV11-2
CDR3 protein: CASSTGLAGDLSYEQYF
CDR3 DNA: TGTGCCAGCAGCACGGGACTAGCGGGGGACCTCTCCTACGAGCAGTACTTC

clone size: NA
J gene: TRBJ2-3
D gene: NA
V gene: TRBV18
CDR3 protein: CASSPQDTQYF
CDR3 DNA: TGTGCCAGCTCACCTCAAGATACGCAGTATTTT

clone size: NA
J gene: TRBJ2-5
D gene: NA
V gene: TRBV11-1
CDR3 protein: CASSWRAGVGETQYF
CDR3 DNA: TGTGCCAGCAGCTGGCGGGCAGGGGTTGGAGAGACCCAGTACTTC

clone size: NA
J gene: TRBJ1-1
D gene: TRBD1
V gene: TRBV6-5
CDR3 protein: CASSYSTGARIAEAFF
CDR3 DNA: TGTGCCAGCAGTTACTCGACAGGGGCCAGGATCGCTGAAGCTTTCTTT

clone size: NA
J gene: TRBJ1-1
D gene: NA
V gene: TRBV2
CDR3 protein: CARDSNMNTEAFF
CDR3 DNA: TGTGCCAGGGACAGTAATATGAACACTGAAGCTTTCTTT

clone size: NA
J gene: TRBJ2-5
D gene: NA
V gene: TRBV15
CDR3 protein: CATSRGRPNQETQYF
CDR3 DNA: TGTGCCACCAGCAGAGGCAGGCCTAACCAAGAGACCCAGTACTTC

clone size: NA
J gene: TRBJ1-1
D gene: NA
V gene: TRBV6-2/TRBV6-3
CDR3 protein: CASSYLANRAGDTEAFF
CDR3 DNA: TGTGCCAGCAGTTACTTGGCGAATAGAGCAGGGGACACTGAAGCTTTCTTT

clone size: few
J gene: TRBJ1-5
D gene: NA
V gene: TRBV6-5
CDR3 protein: CASSPAGVFGQPQHF
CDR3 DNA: TGTGCCAGCAGTCCCGCAGGGGTGTTCGGTCAGCCCCAGCATTTT

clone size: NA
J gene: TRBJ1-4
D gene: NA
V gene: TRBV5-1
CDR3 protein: CASGDTLGEKLFF
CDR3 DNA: TGCGCCAGCGGGGACACCTTGGGTGAAAAACTGTTTTTT

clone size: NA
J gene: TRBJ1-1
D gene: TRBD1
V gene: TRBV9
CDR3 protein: CASSSDRVDTTEAFF
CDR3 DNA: TGTGCCAGCAGCTCGGACAGGGTAGACACCACTGAAGCTTTCTTT

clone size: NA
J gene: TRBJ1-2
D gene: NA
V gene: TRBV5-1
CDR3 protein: CASSAGGRSNYGYTF
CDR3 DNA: TGCGCCAGCAGCGCCGGGGGGCGATCTAACTATGGCTACACCTTC

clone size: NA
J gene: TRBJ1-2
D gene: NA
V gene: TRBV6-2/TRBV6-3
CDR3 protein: CASSFRGDYGYTF
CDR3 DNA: TGTGCCAGCAGTTTTCGGGGAGACTATGGCTACACCTTC

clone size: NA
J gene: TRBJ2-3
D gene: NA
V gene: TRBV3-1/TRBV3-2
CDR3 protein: CASSPSRGADTQYF
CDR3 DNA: TGTGCCAGCAGCCCTAGCAGGGGGGCGGATACGCAGTATTTT

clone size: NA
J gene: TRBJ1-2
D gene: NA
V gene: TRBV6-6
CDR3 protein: CASRPETGANYGYTF
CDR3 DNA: TGTGCCAGCAGACCGGAGACTGGGGCCAACTATGGCTACACCTTC

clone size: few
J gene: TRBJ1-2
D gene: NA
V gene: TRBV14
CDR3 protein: CASSQTQGPGGYTF
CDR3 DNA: TGTGCCAGCAGCCAGACGCAGGGGCCGGGGGGCTACACCTTC

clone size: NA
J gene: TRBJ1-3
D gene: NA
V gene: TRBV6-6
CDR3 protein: CASSYLSSGNTIYF
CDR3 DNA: TGTGCCAGCAGTTACCTGAGCTCTGGAAACACCATATATTTT

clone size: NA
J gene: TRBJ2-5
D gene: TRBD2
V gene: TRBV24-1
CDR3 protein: CATSDGAGETQYF
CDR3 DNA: TGTGCCACCAGTGATGGAGCGGGGGAGACCCAGTACTTC

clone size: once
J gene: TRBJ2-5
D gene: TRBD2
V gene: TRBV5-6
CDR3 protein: CASSLGTSGAETQYF
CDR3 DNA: TGTGCCAGCAGCTTGGGGACTAGCGGGGCGGAGACCCAGTACTTC

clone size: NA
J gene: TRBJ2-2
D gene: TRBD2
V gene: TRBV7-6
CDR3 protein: CASSLLQTSGGKAGELFF
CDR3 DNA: TGTGCCAGCAGCTTACTACAGACTAGCGGGGGGAAGGCCGGGGAGCTGTTTTTT

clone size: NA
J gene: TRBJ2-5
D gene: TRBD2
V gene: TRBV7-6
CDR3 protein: CASSLVSGGETQYF
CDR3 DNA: TGTGCCAGCAGCTTAGTTTCGGGGGGTGAGACCCAGTACTTC

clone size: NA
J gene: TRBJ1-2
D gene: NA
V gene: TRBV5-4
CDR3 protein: CASSLPGPNYGYTF
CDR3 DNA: TGTGCCAGCAGCTTGCCAGGGCCTAACTATGGCTACACCTTC

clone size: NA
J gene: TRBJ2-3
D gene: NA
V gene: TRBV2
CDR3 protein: CASSGGTTSTDTQYF
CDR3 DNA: TGTGCCAGCAGCGGCGGCACGACTAGCACAGATACGCAGTATTTT